Sequencing of this T cell receptor (beta chain) was carried out in a study of control samples from healthy donors and cancer patients. The assay was immunoSEQ multiplex PCR, and TCRdb's table has in-frame clones only and misses some. The top ten clones hold roughly 3.4% of a sample with about 90,000 clones, 90% of them seen once. Germline V gene lookup returns CDR1 MNHEY and CDR2 SMNVEV (reference sequence). This CDR3 spans 14 amino acids. V lost 6 bases and J lost 2; bases outside the gene matches: 3. Sample: blood. The gene calls are TRBV27 and TRBJ2-7; 11 bases map to TRBD1. This TCR derives from a young woman in good health. The CDR3 protein is CASRLGQGAYEQYF. CDR3 sequence (DNA): TGTGCCAGCAGGCTGGGACAGGGGGCCTACGAGCAGTACTTC.